The sequence of this T cell receptor beta chain was determined in a study of cytomegalovirus exposure and HLA in healthy donors. Repertoires were generated with immunoSEQ multiplex PCR, while TCRdb's copy carries only in-frame clones and drops some. The top ten clones hold more than 0.35% of a sample with under 300,000 clones, almost 90% of them seen once. Per germline, CDR1 SNHLY and CDR2 FYNNEI. The CDR3 is 16 amino acids. V shed 6 bases and J shed 1 base, with 18 bases lying between them. Sequencing was carried out using PBMCs. This TCR was sampled from a woman younger than 35 in good health and CMV-seronegative. The gene calls are TRBV2 and TRBJ1-1; D gene ambiguous. The chain's CDR3 is CASRPRPSAGNTEAFF. DNA for the CDR3: TGTGCCAGCAGGCCAAGACCATCCGCAGGGAACACTGAAGCTTTCTTT.